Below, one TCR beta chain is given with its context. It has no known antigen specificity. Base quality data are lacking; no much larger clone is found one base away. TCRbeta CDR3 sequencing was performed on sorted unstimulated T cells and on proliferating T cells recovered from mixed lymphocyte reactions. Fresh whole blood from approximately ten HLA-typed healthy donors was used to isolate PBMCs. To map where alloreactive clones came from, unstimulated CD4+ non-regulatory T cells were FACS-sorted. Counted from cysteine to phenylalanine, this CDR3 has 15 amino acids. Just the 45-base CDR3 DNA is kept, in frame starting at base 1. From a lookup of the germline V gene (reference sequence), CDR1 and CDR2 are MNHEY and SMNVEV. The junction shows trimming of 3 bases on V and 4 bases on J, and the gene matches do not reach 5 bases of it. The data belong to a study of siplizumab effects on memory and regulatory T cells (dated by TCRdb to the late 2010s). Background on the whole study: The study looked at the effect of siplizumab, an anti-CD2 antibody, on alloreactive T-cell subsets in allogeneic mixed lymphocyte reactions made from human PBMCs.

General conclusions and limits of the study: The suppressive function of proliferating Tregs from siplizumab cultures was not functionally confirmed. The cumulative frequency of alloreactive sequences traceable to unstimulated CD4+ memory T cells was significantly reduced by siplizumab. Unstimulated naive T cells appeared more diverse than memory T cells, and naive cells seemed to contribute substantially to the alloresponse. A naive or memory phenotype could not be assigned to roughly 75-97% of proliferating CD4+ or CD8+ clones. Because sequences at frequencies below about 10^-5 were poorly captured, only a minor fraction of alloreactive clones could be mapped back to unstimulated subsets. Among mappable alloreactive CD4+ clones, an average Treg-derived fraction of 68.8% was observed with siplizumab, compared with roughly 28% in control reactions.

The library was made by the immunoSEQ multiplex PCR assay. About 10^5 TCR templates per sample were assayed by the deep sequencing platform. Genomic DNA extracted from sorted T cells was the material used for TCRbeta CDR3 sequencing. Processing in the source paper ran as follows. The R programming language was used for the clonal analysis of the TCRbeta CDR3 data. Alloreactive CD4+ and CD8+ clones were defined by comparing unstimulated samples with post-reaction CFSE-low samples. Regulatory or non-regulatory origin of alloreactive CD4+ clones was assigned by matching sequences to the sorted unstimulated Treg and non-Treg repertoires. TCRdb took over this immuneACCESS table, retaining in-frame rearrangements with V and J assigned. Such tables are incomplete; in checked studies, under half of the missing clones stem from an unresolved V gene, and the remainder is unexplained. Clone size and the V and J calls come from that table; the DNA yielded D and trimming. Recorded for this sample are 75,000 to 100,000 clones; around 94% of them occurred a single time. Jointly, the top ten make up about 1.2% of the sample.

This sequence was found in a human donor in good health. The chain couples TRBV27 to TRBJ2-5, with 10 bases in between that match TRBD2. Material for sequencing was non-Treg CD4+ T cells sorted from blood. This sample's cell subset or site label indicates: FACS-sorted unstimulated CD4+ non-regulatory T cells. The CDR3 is CASSLSSGGPETQYF. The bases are TGTGCCAGCAGTTTGTCTAGCGGGGGACCAGAGACCCAGTACTTC.